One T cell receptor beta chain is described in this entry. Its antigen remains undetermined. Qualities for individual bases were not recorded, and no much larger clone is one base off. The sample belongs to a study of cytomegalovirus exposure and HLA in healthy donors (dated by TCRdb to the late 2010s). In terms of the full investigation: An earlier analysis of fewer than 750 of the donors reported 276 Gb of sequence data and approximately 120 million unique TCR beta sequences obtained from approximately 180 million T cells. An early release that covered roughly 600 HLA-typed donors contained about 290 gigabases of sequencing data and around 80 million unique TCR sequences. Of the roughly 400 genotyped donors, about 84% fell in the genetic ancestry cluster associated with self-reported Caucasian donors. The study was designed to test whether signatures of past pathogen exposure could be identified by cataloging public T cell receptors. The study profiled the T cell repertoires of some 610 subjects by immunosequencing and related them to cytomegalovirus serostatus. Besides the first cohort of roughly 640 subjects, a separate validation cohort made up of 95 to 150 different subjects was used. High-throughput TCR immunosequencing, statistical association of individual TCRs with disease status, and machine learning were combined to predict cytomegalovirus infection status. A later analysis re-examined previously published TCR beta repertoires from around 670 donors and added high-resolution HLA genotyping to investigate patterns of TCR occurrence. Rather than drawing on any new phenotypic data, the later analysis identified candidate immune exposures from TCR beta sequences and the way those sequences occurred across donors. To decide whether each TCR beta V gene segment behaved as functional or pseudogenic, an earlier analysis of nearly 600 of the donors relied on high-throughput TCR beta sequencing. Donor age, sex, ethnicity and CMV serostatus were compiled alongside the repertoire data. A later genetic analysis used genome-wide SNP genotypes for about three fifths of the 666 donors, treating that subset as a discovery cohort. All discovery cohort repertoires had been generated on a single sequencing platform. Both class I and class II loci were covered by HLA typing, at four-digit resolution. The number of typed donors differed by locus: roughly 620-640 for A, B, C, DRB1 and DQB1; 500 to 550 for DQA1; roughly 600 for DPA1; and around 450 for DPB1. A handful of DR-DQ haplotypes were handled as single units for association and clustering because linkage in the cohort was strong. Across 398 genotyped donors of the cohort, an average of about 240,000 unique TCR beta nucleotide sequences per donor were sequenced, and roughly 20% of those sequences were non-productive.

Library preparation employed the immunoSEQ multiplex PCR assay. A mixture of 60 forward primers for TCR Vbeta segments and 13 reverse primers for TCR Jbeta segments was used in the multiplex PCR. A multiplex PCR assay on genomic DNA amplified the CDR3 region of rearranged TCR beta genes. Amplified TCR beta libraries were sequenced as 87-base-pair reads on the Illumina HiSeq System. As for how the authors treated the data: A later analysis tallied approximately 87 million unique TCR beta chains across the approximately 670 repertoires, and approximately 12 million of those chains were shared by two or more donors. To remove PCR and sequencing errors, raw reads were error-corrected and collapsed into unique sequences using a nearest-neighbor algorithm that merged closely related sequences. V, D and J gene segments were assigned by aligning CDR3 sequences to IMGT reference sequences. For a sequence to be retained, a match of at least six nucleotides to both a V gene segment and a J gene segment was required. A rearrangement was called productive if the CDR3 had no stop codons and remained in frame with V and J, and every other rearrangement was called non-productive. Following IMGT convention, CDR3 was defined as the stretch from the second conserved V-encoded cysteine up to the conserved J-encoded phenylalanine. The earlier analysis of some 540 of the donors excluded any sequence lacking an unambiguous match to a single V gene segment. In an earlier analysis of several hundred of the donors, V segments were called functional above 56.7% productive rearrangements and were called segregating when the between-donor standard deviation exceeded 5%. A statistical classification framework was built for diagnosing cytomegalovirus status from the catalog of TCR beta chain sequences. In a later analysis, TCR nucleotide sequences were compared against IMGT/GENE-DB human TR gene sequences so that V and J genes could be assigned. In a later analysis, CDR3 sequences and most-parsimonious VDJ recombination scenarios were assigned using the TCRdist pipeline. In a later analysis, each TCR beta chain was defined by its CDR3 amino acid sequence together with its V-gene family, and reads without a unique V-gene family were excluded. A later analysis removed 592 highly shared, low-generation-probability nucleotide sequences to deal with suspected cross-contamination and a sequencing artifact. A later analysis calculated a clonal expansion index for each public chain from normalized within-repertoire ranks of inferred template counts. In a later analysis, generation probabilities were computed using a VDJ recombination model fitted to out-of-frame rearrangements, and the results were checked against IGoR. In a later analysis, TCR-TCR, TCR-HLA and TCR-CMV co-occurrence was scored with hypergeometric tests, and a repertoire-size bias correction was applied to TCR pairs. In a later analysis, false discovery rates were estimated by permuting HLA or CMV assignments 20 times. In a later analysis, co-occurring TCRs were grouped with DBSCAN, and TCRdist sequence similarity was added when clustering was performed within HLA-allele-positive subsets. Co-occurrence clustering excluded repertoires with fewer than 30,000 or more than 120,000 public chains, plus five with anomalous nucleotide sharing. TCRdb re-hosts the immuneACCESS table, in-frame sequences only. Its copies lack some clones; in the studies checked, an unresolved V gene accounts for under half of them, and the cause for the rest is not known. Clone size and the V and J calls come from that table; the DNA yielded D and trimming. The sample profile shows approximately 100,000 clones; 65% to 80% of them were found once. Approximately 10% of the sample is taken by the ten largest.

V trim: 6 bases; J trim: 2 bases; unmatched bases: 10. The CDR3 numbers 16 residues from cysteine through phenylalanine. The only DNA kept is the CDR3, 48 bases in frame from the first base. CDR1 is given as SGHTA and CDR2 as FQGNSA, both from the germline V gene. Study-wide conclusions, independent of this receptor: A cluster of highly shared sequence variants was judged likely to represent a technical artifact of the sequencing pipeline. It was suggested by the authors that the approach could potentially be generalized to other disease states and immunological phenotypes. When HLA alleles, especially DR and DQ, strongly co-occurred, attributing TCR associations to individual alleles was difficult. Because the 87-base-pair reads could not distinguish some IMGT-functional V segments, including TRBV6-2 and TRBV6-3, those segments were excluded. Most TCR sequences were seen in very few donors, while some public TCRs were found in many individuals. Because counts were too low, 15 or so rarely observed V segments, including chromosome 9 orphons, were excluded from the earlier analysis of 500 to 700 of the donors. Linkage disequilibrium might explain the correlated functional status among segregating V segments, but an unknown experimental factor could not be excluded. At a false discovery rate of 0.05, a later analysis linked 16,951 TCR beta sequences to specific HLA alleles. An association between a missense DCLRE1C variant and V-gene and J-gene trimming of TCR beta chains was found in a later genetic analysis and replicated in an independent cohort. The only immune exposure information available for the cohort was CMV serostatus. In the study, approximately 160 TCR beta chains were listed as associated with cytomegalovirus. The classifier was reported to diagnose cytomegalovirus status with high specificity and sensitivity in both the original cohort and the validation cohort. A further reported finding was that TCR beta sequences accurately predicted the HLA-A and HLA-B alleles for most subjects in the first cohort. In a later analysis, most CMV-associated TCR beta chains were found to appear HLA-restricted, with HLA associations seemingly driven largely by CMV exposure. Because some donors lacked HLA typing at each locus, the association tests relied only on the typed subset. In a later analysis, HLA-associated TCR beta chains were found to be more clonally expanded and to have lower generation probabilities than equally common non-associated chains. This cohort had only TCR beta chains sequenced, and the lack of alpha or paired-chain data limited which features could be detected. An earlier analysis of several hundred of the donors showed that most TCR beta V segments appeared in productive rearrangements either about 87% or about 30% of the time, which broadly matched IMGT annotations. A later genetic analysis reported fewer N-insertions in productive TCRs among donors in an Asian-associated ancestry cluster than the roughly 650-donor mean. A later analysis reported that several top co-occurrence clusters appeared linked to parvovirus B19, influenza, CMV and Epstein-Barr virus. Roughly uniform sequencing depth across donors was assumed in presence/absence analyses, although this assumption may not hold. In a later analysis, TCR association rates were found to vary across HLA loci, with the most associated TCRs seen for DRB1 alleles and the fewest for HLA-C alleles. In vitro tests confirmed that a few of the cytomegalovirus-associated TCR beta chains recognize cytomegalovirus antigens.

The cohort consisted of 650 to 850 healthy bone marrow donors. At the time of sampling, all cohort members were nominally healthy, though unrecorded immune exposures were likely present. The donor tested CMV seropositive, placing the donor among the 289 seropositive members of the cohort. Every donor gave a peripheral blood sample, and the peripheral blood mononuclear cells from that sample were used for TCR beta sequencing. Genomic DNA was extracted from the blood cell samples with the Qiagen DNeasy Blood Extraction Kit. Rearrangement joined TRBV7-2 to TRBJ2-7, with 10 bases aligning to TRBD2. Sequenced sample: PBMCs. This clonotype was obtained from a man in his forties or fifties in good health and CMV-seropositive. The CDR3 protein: CASRGFSSGGPYEQYF. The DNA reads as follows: TGTGCCAGCAGGGGATTTTCTAGCGGGGGTCCCTACGAGCAGTACTTC.